The T cell receptor (beta chain) under discussion was sequenced for a study of OX40 agonist ivuxolimab in advanced cancers. The length of the CDR3 is 18 residues. The germline V gene encodes CDR1 SGHDN and CDR2 FVKESK. V shed 2 bases and J shed 1 base, with 17 bases lying between them. The repertoire was sequenced with immunoSEQ multiplex PCR; TCRdb's copy has only in-frame clones and lacks some. The table includes about 110,000 clones, around 90% detected once. About this clone: Its antigen is still unknown.

Overall study results and limits: No determination was made of the antigen specificity of the expanded peripheral T cells.

This sample comprised CD4+ or CD8+ T cells sorted from blood, obtained in a trial of the OX40 agonist ivuxolimab. The TCR comes from an adult with an advanced solid tumor such as melanoma, head and neck, liver or kidney cancer. This rearrangement joins TRBV14 to TRBJ2-2, with unresolved D. CDR3 loop: CASSQLKGSVRNTGELFF. The CDR3 nucleotides are TGTGCCAGCAGCCAACTCAAGGGATCGGTTAGGAACACCGGGGAGCTGTTTTTT. Full variable domain (rest looked up from reference TRBV14 and TRBJ2-2): EAGVTQFPSHSVIEKGQTVTLRCDPISGHDNLYWYRRVMGKEIKFLLHFVKESKQDESGMPNNRFLAERTGGTYSTLKVQPAELEDSGVYFCASSQLKGSVRNTGELFFGEGSRLTVL.